Each of the 17 T cell receptor beta chains below was sequenced from the same sample in a study of T cell responses to AZD1222 COVID-19 vaccine. Using immunoSEQ multiplex PCR, the repertoire was profiled, and TCRdb retains in-frame clones only, with some absent. The table shows some 150,000 clones, with more than 70% occurring only once. The specimen was peripheral blood, collected 28 days after the second AZD1222 dose. The receptors come from an adult who received the AZD1222 COVID-19 vaccine.

The V and J genes are TRBV13 and TRBJ1-1, with a tentative D call TRBD1 (6 bases). This CDR3 has 15 residues. V was trimmed by 5 bases and J by 4 bases, leaving 17 bases between them. The germline V gene encodes CDR1 PRHDT and CDR2 FYEKMQ (reference sequence). The CDR3 region has the DNA TGTGCCAGCAGCCCCGGGGGGGCCGGAGGCACTGAAGCTTTCTTT. This gives the protein CASSPGGAGGTEAFF.

The genes are TRBV2 and TRBJ1-2; 12 bases match TRBD1. The CDR3 totals 21 residues. The germline V gene has CDR1 SNHLY and CDR2 FYNNEI. Losses at the gene ends were 2 bases for V and 4 bases for J; bases not matched to a gene: 20. Here the CDR3 DNA reads TGTGCCAGCAGTGAAACTGGTTTCAGTGGGACAGGGGGCTTTCCCTTCTATGGCTACACCTTC. Translated: CASSETGFSGTGGFPFYGYTF.

The chain uses TRBV6-6 and TRBJ2-7, with D maybe TRBD2 (6 bases). Germline CDR1 and CDR2: MNHNY and SVGAGI (reference sequence). The CDR3 is 13 residues long. V lost 0 bases and J 6 bases, leaving 9 bases between the germline ends. The CDR3 DNA is TGTGCCAGCAGTTACTCGCGGGGAGGCGAGCAGTACTTC. Protein product: CASSYSRGGEQYF.

The V gene is TRBV2, the J gene TRBJ2-5, with D tentatively TRBD1 (5 bases). This CDR3 is built from 17 residues. The V gene's germline CDR1 is SNHLY and CDR2 FYNNEI. V was cut by 6 bases and J by 1 base, with 21 bases left in between. CDR3 residues: CASREPTGRAFQETQYF. The DNA of the CDR3 is TGTGCCAGCAGGGAGCCGACCGGCAGGGCCTTCCAAGAGACCCAGTACTTC.

The V call is TRBV13, the J call TRBJ2-2; TRBD2 might be the D (5 bases). This CDR3 contains 13 residues. The ends were cut back, 7 bases at V and 7 bases at J, with 13 bases in the middle. CDR1 is PRHDT, CDR2 FYEKMQ, per germline (reference sequence). The CDR3 reads CASTFTRGGELFF. DNA of the CDR3: TGTGCCAGCACCTTCACTAGAGGCGGGGAGCTGTTTTTT.

This chain connects TRBV7-6 to TRBJ1-3; D remains ambiguous. The CDR3 is 14 residues long. V lost 1 base, J lost 3 bases, and 7 bases lay in between. Germline CDR1 is SGHVS and CDR2 is FNYEAQ. The CDR3: CASSLGTVGNTIYF. In DNA, the CDR3 is TGTGCCAGCAGCTTAGGTACGGTTGGAAACACCATATATTTT. The whole variable domain, remainder taken from reference TRBV7-6 and TRBJ1-3, is GAGVSQSPRYKVTKRGQDVALRCDPISGHVSLYWYRQALGQGPEFLTYFNYEAQQDKSGLPNDRFSAERPEGSISTLTIQRTEQRDSAMYRCASSLGTVGNTIYFGEGSWLTVV.

This chain uses TRBV6-5 with TRBJ2-7; no firm D call. This CDR3 region has 11 residues. CDR1 MNHEY and CDR2 SVGAGI come from the germline V gene. V was clipped by 11 bases and J by 2 bases, with 10 bases between them. CDR3 nucleotides: TGTGCCGCAGGACCTCCCTACGAGCAGTACTTC. Protein: CAAGPPYEQYF.

This chain links TRBV6-1 with TRBJ1-2; D gene unclear. V lost 0 bases and J lost 7, with 12 bases in between. From germline, CDR1 is MNHNS and CDR2 SASEGT. CDR3 length: 14 amino acids. As DNA, the CDR3 is TGTGCCAGCAGTGAAGCTGCGGGCTTAGGTGGCTACACCTTC. The encoded protein is CASSEAAGLGGYTF.

The rearrangement links TRBV19 to TRBJ1-5; D is possibly TRBD1 (6 bases). This CDR3 region has 14 residues. The germline gives CDR1 LNHDA, CDR2 SQIVND (reference sequence). V gave up 5 bases and J gave up 5 bases, with 13 bases separating them. The CDR3, as DNA: TGTGCCAGTAGTTGGACAGCCCAAGATCAGCCCCAGCATTTT. This gives the protein CASSWTAQDQPQHF. The whole variable domain, remainder taken from reference TRBV19 and TRBJ1-5, is DGGITQSPKYLFRKEGQNVTLSCEQNLNHDAMYWYRQDPGQGLRLIYYSQIVNDFQKGDIAEGYSVSREKKESFPLTVTSAQKNPTAFYLCASSWTAQDQPQHFGDGTRLSIL.

The V gene is TRBV7-2, the J gene TRBJ1-5; D is undetermined. The germline V gene has CDR1 SGHTA and CDR2 FQGNSA. This CDR3 comprises 13 residues. The V end was cut by 1 base, the J end by 6 bases, with 7 bases between. CDR3: CASSLGGTQPQHF. The CDR3 nucleotides are TGTGCCAGCAGCTTAGGGGGAACTCAGCCCCAGCATTTT.

Here the CDR3 DNA reads TGTGCCAGCAGCAGTTCGGGGCGGGATTCACCCCTCCACTTT. Translated, it gives CASSSSGRDSPLHF. The chain links TRBV4-2 to TRBJ1-6, with a possible D match to TRBD1 (5 bases). Per the germline V gene, CDR1 is LGHNA and CDR2 is YNFKEQ. Trimming cost V 5 bases and J 8 bases, with 13 bases left between them. There are 14 residues in the CDR3.

This clone has only a few counts. The chain combines TRBV19 with TRBJ1-3; D is undetermined. Trimming took 5 bases from V and 2 from J, leaving 7 bases between them. CDR1 and CDR2 (germline): LNHDA, SQIVND (reference sequence). This CDR3 spans 13 amino acids. CDR3 region: CASSSATGNTIYF. The CDR3 DNA follows: TGTGCCAGTAGTTCGGCGACTGGAAACACCATATATTTT.

There are a few counts of this clone. The chain combines TRBV18 with TRBJ1-1; D ambiguous. This CDR3 is 13 amino acids long. The germline CDR1 and CDR2 sequences are KGHSH and LQKENI. Trimming took 6 bases from V and 2 from J, leaving 10 bases between them. The CDR3 is CASSESVNTEAFF. The CDR3 DNA reads TGTGCCAGCTCGGAATCGGTTAACACTGAAGCTTTCTTT.

The chain joins TRBV29-1 to TRBJ1-1; TRBD1 agrees at 9 bases. V gave up 7 bases and J gave up 2 bases; unmatched junction bases: 5. The CDR3 has 13 amino acids. Germline assignment: CDR1 SQVTM and CDR2 ANQGSEA. This CDR3 reads CSAEQGANTEAFF. For the CDR3, the DNA is TGCAGCGCCGAACAGGGGGCTAACACTGAAGCTTTCTTT.

The chain recombines TRBV6-5 with TRBJ2-2; D possibly corresponds to TRBD1 (6 bases). Germline-derived CDR1 and CDR2 are MNHEY and SVGAGI. V was clipped by 2 bases and J by 4 bases, with 14 bases between them. CDR3 length: 16 residues. CDR3 protein: CASSYPGDRGTGELFF. Written as DNA, the CDR3 is TGTGCCAGCAGTTACCCAGGGGACCGAGGCACCGGGGAGCTGTTTTTT.

This clone occurred once. The junction shows a germline mismatch at one end, possibly a read error. This chain joins TRBV7-7 and TRBJ2-3; the match to TRBD1 covers 7 bases. Per the germline V gene, CDR1 is SSHAT and CDR2 is FNYEAQ (reference sequence). The CDR3 contains 15 residues. CDR3 coding DNA: TGTGCTAGCAGCCCACAGGGGCGGACGGTAGATACGCAGTATTTT. Amino acid sequence: CASSPQGRTVDTQYF.

This clone was detected only a few times. The chain employs TRBV28 and TRBJ1-4, with D perhaps TRBD1 (6 bases). From germline, CDR1 is MDHEN and CDR2 SYDVKM. The CDR3 spans 16 residues. Trimming stripped 5 bases from V and 10 bases from J, with 23 bases between. The CDR3 sequence is CASSPYRGPLGGKLFF. The CDR3 DNA is TGTGCCAGCAGTCCATACCGGGGGCCACTCGGCGGAAAACTGTTTTTT.